Following are 7 T cell receptor beta chains from one sample sequenced in a study of shared clonotypes between healthy human individuals. Naive CD8 cells comprised CD45RO-negative, CCR7-positively selected cells, excluding terminally differentiated effector memory CD45RA+ cells. Using immunoSEQ multiplex PCR, the repertoire was profiled, and TCRdb retains in-frame clones only, with some absent. Here the sample spans some 2,000,000 clones, less than 95% being singletons. The sequenced material came from naive CD8+ T cells sorted from blood. Receptors were obtained from a man younger than 35 in good health.

The chain uses TRBV27 and TRBJ2-3; D remains unclear. Trimming pared 5 bases from V and 4 bases from J, leaving 13 bases between. This CDR3 spans 14 amino acids. Germline V gene data show CDR1 as MNHEY and CDR2 as SMNVEV (reference sequence). CDR3 sequence (DNA): TGTGCCAGCAGTGTTACTACCTCTCCAGATACGCAGTATTTT. Translation gives CASSVTTSPDTQYF.

As for this clone: The same CDR3 is also encoded by other DNA sequences in this sample. The chain recombines TRBV5-1 with TRBJ2-1; D may be TRBD1 (5 bases). The CDR3 is 16 residues long. V was shortened by 1 base and J by 0 bases, with 11 bases between the two germline ends. The germline gives CDR1 SGHRS, CDR2 YFSETQ. CDR3 coding DNA: TGCGCCAGCAGCTTGACAGGCCTAAGCTCCTACAATGAGCAGTTCTTC. It codes for CASSLTGLSSYNEQFF.

This clone was found once. This chain connects TRBV11-2 to TRBJ2-1; perhaps TRBD1 as D (6 bases). V lost 6 bases and J 1 base, leaving 10 bases between the germline ends. This CDR3 has 14 residues. Germline V gives CDR1 SGHAT, CDR2 FQNNGV. CDR3 bases: TGTGCCAGCAGTCTCAGGGGATCCTACAATGAGCAGTTCTTC. Translating it yields CASSLRGSYNEQFF.

V usage is TRBV15 and J usage is TRBJ1-4, with 11 bases fitting TRBD1. This CDR3 is built from 16 residues. Germline-derived CDR1 and CDR2 are LNHNV and YYDKDF (reference sequence). V lost 6 bases to trimming and J lost 3 bases; unmatched junction nucleotides: 6. The CDR3 region is CATRDRGLPPNEKLFF. In nucleotides, the CDR3 is TGTGCCACCAGGGACAGGGGGCTGCCGCCTAATGAAAAACTGTTTTTT.

The chain links TRBV5-1 to TRBJ2-2; D may be TRBD2 (6 bases). V was trimmed by 4 bases and J by 4 bases, leaving 17 bases between them. This CDR3 has 16 amino acids. Looked up from germline, CDR1 is SGHRS and CDR2 is YFSETQ. The CDR3: CASSEVPGDGTGELFF. CDR3 in DNA: TGCGCCAGCAGCGAAGTTCCGGGAGACGGCACCGGGGAGCTGTTTTTT.

The rearrangement uses TRBV21-1 and TRBJ1-3. TRBV21-1 is flagged as a pseudogene. The CDR3 extends over 15 amino acids. Here the CDR3 reads CASSKKGGTGNTIYF. CDR3 nucleotides: TGTGCCAGCAGCAAAAAGGGGGGGACTGGAAACACCATATATTTT.

The J gene is TRBJ2-1, the V gene TRBV27; no firm D call. Germline CDR1 reads MNHEY; CDR2 reads SMNVEV (reference sequence). The V end lost 8 bases, the J end lost 6 bases, and 26 bases lay between the germline ends. The CDR3 consists of 17 residues. The CDR3 DNA reads TGTGCCAGCCAACGACTCCCTCTGGGCGCGCCGGGCAATGAGCAGTTCTTC. Translated, it gives CASQRLPLGAPGNEQFF.